These T cell receptor beta chains were read from a single sample in a study. TCRdb re-derived calls from the 5' RACE reads in MiXCR, one entry per CDR3 protein. The table has tens of thousands of distinct CDR3 sequences, 25% to 35% seen once. Sequences were obtained from tumor-infiltrating memory CD4+ T cells sorted from the breast tumor. Every receptor here comes from a female donor with breast cancer. Both conserved end residues are part of each CDR3. The D gene is left open where the match is weak. A row's size may be missing; if present it is once, few, many or a size class.

>few|18|TRBD2|TRBV27|TRBJ2-1
CASRLKGLAGPAGNEQFF
TGTGCCAGCAGACTAAAGGGACTAGCGGGTCCCGCTGGAAATGAGCAGTTCTTC
>few|13|-|TRBV29-1|TRBJ2-1
CSVGIPTKDEQFF
TGCAGCGTTGGGATCCCTACTAAAGATGAGCAGTTCTTC
>-|15|-|TRBV27|TRBJ2-3
CASTPRWGITDTQYF
TGTGCCAGCACCCCAAGGTGGGGGATCACAGATACGCAGTATTTT
>-|15|-|TRBV9|TRBJ2-6
CVSSPRNLGANVLTF
TGTGTCAGCAGCCCACGGAATCTTGGGGCCAACGTCCTGACTTTC
>once|14|TRBD1|TRBV18|TRBJ1-1
CANSPQDRGPEAFF
TGTGCCAACTCACCACAGGACAGGGGGCCTGAAGCTTTCTTT
>-|19|TRBD2|TRBV4-2|TRBJ2-3
CASRQETLAGGGRRDTQYF
TGTGCCAGCAGGCAAGAAACACTAGCGGGAGGAGGGAGGAGAGATACGCAGTATTTT
>-|14|-|TRBV7-9|TRBJ1-1
CASSLVAGPAEAFF
TGTGCCAGCAGCTTAGTTGCAGGTCCAGCTGAAGCTTTCTTT
>few|14|-|TRBV4-1|TRBJ2-7
CASSQVPETYEQYF
TGCGCCAGCAGCCAAGTCCCGGAAACCTACGAGCAGTACTTC
>-|16|-|TRBV4-1|TRBJ2-1
CASSQVAEGGGNEQFF
TGCGCCAGCAGCCAAGTAGCGGAGGGGGGTGGGAATGAGCAGTTCTTC
>few|14|TRBD1|TRBV10-3|TRBJ2-1
CAIRGQGQFNEQFF
TGTGCCATTAGAGGACAGGGTCAATTTAATGAGCAGTTCTTC
>-|15|-|TRBV15|TRBJ2-1
CAASPRQGSYNEQFF
TGTGCCGCCAGCCCCCGGCAGGGGTCCTACAATGAGCAGTTCTTC
>many|18|TRBD2|TRBV20-1|TRBJ2-7
CSAKKERLAGGPTYEQYF
TGCAGTGCTAAAAAAGAAAGACTAGCGGGAGGTCCAACCTACGAGCAGTACTTC
>-|15|-|TRBV6-1|TRBJ2-3
CASSDPDYRTDTQYF
TGTGCCAGCAGTGACCCGGACTACCGCACAGATACGCAGTATTTT
>-|12|-|TRBV12-3/TRBV12-4|TRBJ2-1
CASTLGANEQFF
TGTGCCAGCACATTGGGGGCGAATGAGCAGTTCTTC
>once|14|-|TRBV20-1|TRBJ2-7
CSAGDIGGPYEQYF
TGCAGTGCGGGGGATATCGGGGGCCCCTACGAGCAGTACTTC
>many|11|-|TRBV12-3/TRBV12-4|TRBJ2-1
CASSGLFEQFF
TGTGCCAGCAGCGGACTCTTTGAGCAGTTCTTC
>-|14|-|TRBV12-3/TRBV12-4|TRBJ2-1
CASSFGYDYNEQFF
TGTGCCAGCAGTTTTGGGTACGATTACAATGAGCAGTTCTTC
>-|14|TRBD1|TRBV7-9|TRBJ1-5
CASSTGQLIQPQHF
TGTGCCAGCAGCACGGGACAGCTCATACAGCCCCAGCATTTT
>-|14|-|TRBV7-2|TRBJ2-5
CASSLEVARETQYF
TGTGCCAGCAGCTTAGAGGTAGCGCGGGAGACCCAGTACTTC
>-|23|TRBD2|TRBV7-9|TRBJ2-1
CASTIRRGFTSDIGLAGGDEQFF
TGTGCCAGCACCATTAGGCGGGGCTTCACCAGCGACATCGGACTAGCGGGAGGGGATGAGCAGTTCTTC